This T cell receptor beta chain was sequenced during a study of control samples from healthy donors and cancer patients. Here immunoSEQ multiplex PCR was the method, and the copy in TCRdb shows in-frame clones only, minus some. The sample includes around 200,000 clones, just under 95% of them seen just once. Germline V gives CDR1 SGHDT, CDR2 YYEEEE. V gave up 3 bases and J gave up 0 bases, with 14 bases separating them. The CDR3 loop spans 16 amino acids. The sequenced sample consisted of blood. The TCR originated in a man aged 45-65 years in good health. The chain has TRBV5-6 and TRBJ2-3, with D possibly called TRBD1 or TRBD2 (5 bases each). This chain's CDR3 is CASSWGGGSSTDTQYF. In DNA form, the CDR3 reads TGTGCCAGCAGCTGGGGCGGAGGCTCTAGCACAGATACGCAGTATTTT.